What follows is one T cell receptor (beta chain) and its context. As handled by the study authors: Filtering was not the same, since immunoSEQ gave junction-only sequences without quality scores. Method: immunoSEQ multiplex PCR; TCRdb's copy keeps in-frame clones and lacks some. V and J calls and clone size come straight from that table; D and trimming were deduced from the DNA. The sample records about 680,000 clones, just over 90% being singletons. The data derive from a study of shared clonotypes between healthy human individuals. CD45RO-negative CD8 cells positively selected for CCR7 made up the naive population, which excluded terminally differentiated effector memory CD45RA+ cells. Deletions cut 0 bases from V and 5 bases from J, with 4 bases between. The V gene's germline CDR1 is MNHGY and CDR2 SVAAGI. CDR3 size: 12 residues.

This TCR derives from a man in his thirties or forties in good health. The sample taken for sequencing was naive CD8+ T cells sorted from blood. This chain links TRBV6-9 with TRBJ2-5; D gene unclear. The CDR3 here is CASSYSRETQYF. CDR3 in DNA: TGTGCCAGCAGTTATTCAAGGGAGACCCAGTACTTC.